Each of the 27 T cell receptor beta chains below was sequenced from the same sample in a study of Ad26.COV2.S vaccination and SARS-CoV-2 variants. The treatment here: about 20 received Ad26.COV2.S at low or high dose, single or two shots; about 5 received placebo; per-sample allocation not given. Day 63 after the first vaccine or placebo injection was the time point for sampling. Libraries were prepared by immunoSEQ multiplex PCR; TCRdb keeps only in-frame clonotypes and omits some of them. The sample contains some 320,000 clones, roughly 80% of which appear only once. This specimen was peripheral blood, taken in a trial of Ad26.COV2.S vaccine versus placebo. These TCRs come from a person aged 18-65 years who received the Ad26.COV2.S COVID-19 vaccine or a placebo.

This clone was seen a few times. This chain joins TRBV13 and TRBJ2-5; perhaps TRBD2 as D (5 bases). The CDR3 is 14 amino acids. Germline V gives CDR1 PRHDT, CDR2 FYEKMQ (reference sequence). Trimming stripped 4 bases from V and 4 bases from J, with 13 bases between. Written as DNA, the CDR3 is TGTGCCAGCAGCTCCCGGGCGGGCGGAGAGACCCAGTACTTC. Its translation is CASSSRAGGETQYF. Drawing the rest from reference TRBV13 and TRBJ2-5, the complete variable domain is AAGVIQSPRHLIKEKRETATLKCYPIPRHDTVYWYQQGPGQDPQFLISFYEKMQSDKGSIPDRFSAQQFSDYHSELNMSSLELGDSALYFCASSSRAGGETQYFGPGTRLLVL.

Comment on this clone: Germline is not matched at one junction end, which may reflect a read error. The rearrangement joins TRBV29-1 to TRBJ1-1; D gene unclear. The germline gives CDR1 SQVTM, CDR2 ANQGSEA. The CDR3 loop spans 14 amino acids. The CDR3 spells CSVVASRWNPEAFF. CDR3 DNA: TGCAGCGTTGTGGCCTCTCGGTGGAACCCTGAAGCTTTCTTT. The full variable domain, rest sourced from reference TRBV29-1 and TRBJ1-1, is SAVISQKPSRDICQRGTSLTIQCQVDSQVTMMFWYRQQPGQSLTLIATANQGSEATYESGFVIDKFPISRPNLTFSTLTVSNMSPEDSSIYLCSVVASRWNPEAFFGQGTRLTVV.

V is TRBV5-5 and J is TRBJ2-1; 7 positions match TRBD2. The CDR3 covers 14 residues. The germline CDR1 and CDR2 sequences are SGHKS and YYEKEE (reference sequence). The V gene end was trimmed by 2 bases and the J gene end by 6 bases; junction bases not matched to a gene: 5. The CDR3 spells CASSFLAAGNEQFF. The CDR3 DNA follows: TGTGCCAGCAGCTTTCTAGCGGCGGGCAATGAGCAGTTCTTC.

This chain connects TRBV28 to TRBJ2-3; possibly TRBD1 for D (7 bases). Trimming took off 6 bases at V and 5 bases at J, with 18 bases between the two ends. In germline, CDR1 is MDHEN, CDR2 SYDVKM. This CDR3 spans 15 amino acids. This CDR3 is CASSFRGQGGDTQYF. CDR3 nucleotides: TGTGCCAGCAGCTTTCGGGGGCAGGGGGGAGATACGCAGTATTTT.

The sample holds one count of this clone. This rearrangement joins TRBV11-2 to TRBJ2-2; D may be TRBD1 or TRBD2 (6 bases each). Germline loops: CDR1 SGHAT, CDR2 FQNNGV. Trimming cost V 5 bases and J 0 bases, with 16 bases left between them. This CDR3 has 17 residues. This chain's CDR3 is CASSSRVGGPNTGELFF. The CDR3 bases are TGTGCCAGCAGCAGTCGTGTGGGGGGCCCGAACACCGGGGAGCTGTTTTTT.

The chain recombines TRBV5-1 with TRBJ1-4; D is perhaps TRBD1 (6 bases). Trimming took 4 bases from V and 7 from J, leaving 14 bases between them. Germline V CDR1 and CDR2: SGHRS, YFSETQ. The CDR3 covers 14 residues. This CDR3 is CASSPRGDGEKLFF. The CDR3 region has the DNA TGCGCCAGCAGCCCCAGGGGAGATGGTGAAAAACTGTTTTTT.

DNA for the CDR3: TGTGCCAGCAGCCCGGACGGGAATAATTCACCCCTCCACTTT. Translating it yields CASSPDGNNSPLHF. The V gene is TRBV7-3, the J gene TRBJ1-6; D is ambiguous. There are 14 residues in the CDR3. Trimming took 5 bases from V and 5 from J, leaving 10 bases between them. CDR1 SGHTA and CDR2 FQGTGA come from the germline V gene.

The chain links TRBV9 to TRBJ1-6; D gene unclear. The germline gives CDR1 SGDLS, CDR2 YYNGEE. With 2 bases removed from V and 2 bases from J, the gap between germline ends came to 8 bases. CDR3 length: 15 residues. CDR3 nucleotides: TGTGCCAGCAGCGTCGGGCAGCCCTATAATTCACCCCTCCACTTT. It is translated as CASSVGQPYNSPLHF.

This rearrangement joins TRBV28 to TRBJ2-5; D call uncertain. In germline, CDR1 is MDHEN, CDR2 SYDVKM. The CDR3 spans 14 residues. V shed 1 base and J shed 3 bases, with 9 bases lying between them. CDR3: CASSLSGGKETQYF. For the CDR3, the DNA is TGTGCCAGCAGTTTATCGGGCGGTAAAGAGACCCAGTACTTC.

The V and J genes are TRBV3-1 (or the pseudogene TRBV3-2) and TRBJ2-1, with a weak D call TRBD2 (6 bases). CDR1 and CDR2 from the germline V gene are LGHDT and YNNKEL (reference sequence). This CDR3 region has 17 residues. Trimming removed 0 bases from V and 10 bases from J, with 22 bases in between. CDR3 in amino acids: CASSQDPSGTSGREQFF. As DNA, the CDR3 is TGTGCCAGCAGCCAAGATCCGTCCGGGACTTCCGGCCGGGAGCAGTTCTTC.

The rearrangement uses TRBV9 and TRBJ1-3; D perhaps matches TRBD1 (5 bases). The V gene lost 3 bases and the J gene lost 2 bases, with 18 bases spanning the gap. CDR1 and CDR2 (germline): SGDLS, YYNGEE. The CDR3 is made up of 17 amino acids. The CDR3 DNA sequence: TGTGCCAGCAGCGAGAGGGGAGCCGGGACCGCTGGAAACACCATATATTTT. As protein: CASSERGAGTAGNTIYF. Based on the CDR3 plus reference TRBV9 and TRBJ1-3, the full variable domain is DSGVTQTPKHLITATGQRVTLRCSPRSGDLSVYWYQQSLDQGLQFLIQYYNGEERAKGNILERFSAQQFPDLHSELNLSSLELGDSALYFCASSERGAGTAGNTIYFGEGSWLTVV.

CDR3 nucleotides: TGTGCCAGCAGCCATCCCCTGGGGGGAATCGGCTACACCTTC. This gives the protein CASSHPLGGIGYTF. The rearrangement links TRBV4-2 to TRBJ1-2, with D possibly TRBD1 on 5 matching bases. This CDR3 has 14 residues. Trimming stripped 3 bases from V and 8 bases from J, with 16 bases between. Germline V gene data show CDR1 as LGHNA and CDR2 as YNFKEQ.

J is TRBJ1-1 and V is TRBV11-2; no clear D gene. The germline CDR1 and CDR2 sequences are SGHAT and FQNNGV. V was trimmed by 0 bases and J by 2 bases, leaving 4 bases between them. This CDR3 region has 13 residues. CDR3 region: CASSLEVNTEAFF. The CDR3 nucleotides read TGTGCCAGCAGCTTAGAGGTTAACACTGAAGCTTTCTTT.

V and J are TRBV5-5 and TRBJ2-1; D gene uncertain. The CDR3 covers 14 residues. With 0 bases removed from V and 8 bases from J, the gap between germline ends came to 12 bases. Germline assignment: CDR1 SGHKS and CDR2 YYEKEE (reference sequence). The DNA of the CDR3 is TGTGCCAGCAGCTTGGGGCCCCCAAAGGATGAGCAGTTCTTC. Translated: CASSLGPPKDEQFF.

V usage is TRBV5-8 and J usage is TRBJ1-2, with TRBD1 as a possible D gene (5 bases). CDR3 length equals 16 residues. Per the germline V gene, CDR1 is SGHTS and CDR2 is YDEGEE. Trimming shortened V by 2 bases and J by 1 base, and 15 bases separated the two germline ends. DNA of the CDR3: TGTGCCAGCAGCTTACGTGTCAGGGAACTTAACTATGGCTACACCTTC. The encoded protein is CASSLRVRELNYGYTF.

This chain connects TRBV10-3 to TRBJ1-2; weak D call: TRBD1 (6 bases). Germline CDR1 reads ENHRY; CDR2 reads SYGVKD. This CDR3 is built from 16 residues. The V end was cut by 2 bases, the J end by 8 bases, with 21 bases between. This CDR3 is CAISEPTSGTLAGYTF. CDR3 DNA: TGTGCCATCAGTGAGCCGACGTCCGGGACACTCGCCGGCTACACCTTC.

The CDR3 DNA reads TGTGCCAGCTCAGGGCAGGCTGATCAGCCCCAGCATTTT. Translation gives CASSGQADQPQHF. The chain combines TRBV18 with TRBJ1-5; no clear D gene. The CDR3 has 13 amino acids. In germline, CDR1 is KGHSH, CDR2 LQKENI. The V and J ends lost 5 bases and 5 bases respectively, with 10 bases between them. Using reference TRBV18 and TRBJ1-5 for the parts outside the CDR3, the full variable domain is NAGVMQNPRHLVRRRGQEARLRCSPMKGHSHVYWYRQLPEEGLKFMVYLQKENIIDESGMPKERFSAEFPKEGPSILRIQQVVRGDSAAYFCASSGQADQPQHFGDGTRLSIL.

This sequence joins TRBV9 and TRBJ2-3; no clear D gene. Trimming removed 0 bases from V and 4 bases from J, with 12 bases in between. Germline V gene sequence: CDR1 SGDLS, CDR2 YYNGEE. The CDR3 totals 15 residues. The CDR3: CASSVVSGASDTQYF. The CDR3 DNA reads as TGTGCCAGCAGCGTAGTGTCAGGAGCATCAGATACGCAGTATTTT. Full variable domain (remainder filled in from reference TRBV9 and TRBJ2-3): DSGVTQTPKHLITATGQRVTLRCSPRSGDLSVYWYQQSLDQGLQFLIQYYNGEERAKGNILERFSAQQFPDLHSELNLSSLELGDSALYFCASSVVSGASDTQYFGPGTRLTVL.

V gene TRBV30 combines with J gene TRBJ2-2; 10 bases fit TRBD1. CDR3 length: 14 residues. Losses at the gene ends were 5 bases for V and 6 bases for J; bases not matched to a gene: 6. In germline, CDR1 is GTSNPN, CDR2 SVGIG (reference sequence). The DNA for the CDR3 is TGTGCCTGGCAACGGGACAGGGGATCCGGGGAGCTGTTTTTT. Its translation: CAWQRDRGSGELFF. The whole variable domain, remainder taken from reference TRBV30 and TRBJ2-2, is SQTIHQWPATLVQPVGSPLSLECTVEGTSNPNLYWYRQAAGRGLQLLFYSVGIGQISSEVPQNLSASRPQDRQFILSSKKLLLSDSGFYLCAWQRDRGSGELFFGEGSRLTVL.

The gene calls are TRBV7-9 and TRBJ2-7; 8 bases are shared with TRBD1. V was pared by 6 bases and J by 7 bases, with 8 bases of the junction left unmatched. The CDR3 length is 13 residues. In germline, CDR1 is SEHNR, CDR2 FQNEAQ (reference sequence). DNA for the CDR3: TGTGCCAGCAGGAAGACAGGGGAAGGTGAGCAGTACTTC. Translating it yields CASRKTGEGEQYF. The full variable domain, its missing parts supplied by reference TRBV7-9 and TRBJ2-7, is DTGVSQNPRHKITKRGQNVTFRCDPISEHNRLYWYRQTLGQGPEFLTYFQNEAQLEKSRLLSDRFSAERPKGSFSTLEIQRTEQGDSAMYLCASRKTGEGEQYFGPGTRLTVT.

The V call is TRBV6-5, the J call TRBJ2-5, with 8 bases identical to TRBD1. Unmatched junction bases numbered 4, after V lost 4 bases and J lost 6 bases. CDR1 MNHEY and CDR2 SVGAGI come from the germline V gene. The CDR3 extends over 13 amino acids. CDR3 loop: CASSSDRGQTQYF. DNA for the CDR3: TGTGCCAGCAGTTCTGACAGGGGCCAGACCCAGTACTTC.

The chain couples TRBV9 to TRBJ2-3, with 13 bases that match TRBD2. Germline values: CDR1 SGDLS, CDR2 YYNGEE. Losses at the gene ends were 3 bases for V and 0 bases for J; bases not matched to a gene: 10. The CDR3 consists of 19 residues. CDR3 nucleotides: TGTGCCAGCAGCGAGGGACTAGCGGGGTTTCAGGCAAGCACAGATACGCAGTATTTT. As protein: CASSEGLAGFQASTDTQYF.

V usage is TRBV18 and J usage is TRBJ2-5; D gene ambiguous. Germline V gene sequence: CDR1 KGHSH, CDR2 LQKENI. Trimming pared 2 bases from V and 4 bases from J, leaving 11 bases between. This CDR3 spans 14 amino acids. DNA for the CDR3: TGTGCCAGCTCACCATCTTCCGATTCAGAGACCCAGTACTTC. Residues: CASSPSSDSETQYF.

The rearrangement uses TRBV5-6 and TRBJ2-5; the D gene is possibly TRBD1 (5 bases). The CDR3 has 14 residues. CDR1 is SGHDT, CDR2 YYEEEE, per germline. Trimming stripped 0 bases from V and 2 bases from J, with 8 bases between. CDR3 amino acids: CASSLVGHQETQYF. The DNA for the CDR3 is TGTGCCAGCAGCTTGGTCGGACATCAAGAGACCCAGTACTTC.

V and J are TRBV4-1 and TRBJ1-5; D gene unclear. CDR3 length equals 15 residues. V lost 3 bases, J lost 0 bases, and 9 bases lay in between. CDR1 is MGHRA and CDR2 is YSYEKL in the germline V gene. The CDR3 nucleotides read TGCGCCAGCAGCCATTCACAGTATAGCAATCAGCCCCAGCATTTT. This sequence encodes CASSHSQYSNQPQHF.

The genes are TRBV28 and TRBJ2-5; D might be TRBD1 or TRBD2, each matching 5 bases. This CDR3 comprises 15 residues. Trimming left V 7 bases short and J 5 bases short, with 20 bases between. Per germline, CDR1 MDHEN and CDR2 SYDVKM. In nucleotides, the CDR3 is TGTGCCAGCACCTCCTCGAGGGGTGCCGGGGAGACCCAGTACTTC. It translates to CASTSSRGAGETQYF.

This clone came up a few times. CDR3 nucleotide sequence: TGTGCCAGCAGTTACGGGGGACATCCCCCCTACGAGCAGTACTTC. Protein: CASSYGGHPPYEQYF. The rearrangement joins TRBV6-2 or TRBV6-3 to TRBJ2-7; D might be TRBD1 (6 bases). The CDR3 is 15 residues long. V lost 2 bases to trimming and J lost 2 bases, with 13 bases between them. Germline V CDR1 and CDR2: MNHEY, SVGEGT.